This T cell receptor (beta chain) was recorded in a study of T cells expressing NK-cell markers. Background on the study: According to the study, TCR beta repertoires originated from sorted CD3+CD56+NKG2C+, CD3+CD56+NKG2C- and CD3+CD56-NKG2C+ T cells. The authors sequenced eight donors, of whom seven were HCMV-seropositive and one was seronegative. General study points: In several donors, these clonotypes also led the CD3+CD56-NKG2C+ fraction. Expanded NKG2C+ T cell clones had unclear HCMV specificity.

TCRdb reprocessed the 5' RACE reads, with one entry per CDR3 protein and no DNA. In all, the sample yields 550,000 to 600,000 distinct CDR3 sequences. The CDR3 length is 15 residues. Germline-derived CDR1 and CDR2 are ENHRY and SYGVKD. About this clonotype itself: What it recognizes is unknown.

This sequence was found in a man between 18 and 35 years old in good health. The V gene is TRBV10-3, the J gene TRBJ2-3; TCRdb lists TRBD2, though no DNA is available to test this call. Sample: blood T cells: a sorted CD56 or NKG2C T cell subset, CD4+ or CD8+ T cells, or bulk PBMC T cells (not recorded which). CDR3 region: CAIKGSSGTKDTQYF.